These 30 T cell receptor beta chains were sequenced from one sample in a study of identical twins. TCRdb fed the 5' RACE reads into MiXCR, producing one record per CDR3 protein. The table lists a few hundred thousand distinct CDR3 sequences, approximately 8% of them singletons. In addition, the sample was reused for a study of yellow fever vaccine responses in identical twins.

The sequenced material came from memory (CD45RO+) T cells sorted from blood. These receptors came from a woman aged 18-30 years in good health.

This clonotype was counted once. Being one base from a much bigger clone, this may be a read error. The V call is TRBV12-3 or TRBV12-4, the J call TRBJ1-1; no clear D. The CDR3 is 13 residues long. The CDR3 here is CTSSPLGNTEAFF. The DNA of the CDR3 is TGTACCAGCAGCCCCCTGGGGAACACTGAAGCTTTCTTT.

The chain carries TRBV6-1 and TRBJ2-2; possibly TRBD1 for D (5 bases). Deletions cut 2 bases from V and 6 bases from J, with 10 bases between. Germline CDR1 MNHNS, CDR2 SASEGT. CDR3 length: 14 residues. CDR3 protein: CASSESGPAGELFF. The CDR3, as DNA: TGTGCCAGCAGTGAATCAGGGCCGGCCGGGGAGCTGTTTTTT.

The chain joins TRBV6-1 to TRBJ1-2; no firm D call. Germline lookup yields CDR1 MNHNS and CDR2 SASEGT. The V end lost 2 bases, the J end lost 2 bases, and 6 bases lay between the germline ends. The CDR3 loop spans 13 amino acids. Here the CDR3 DNA reads TGTGCCAGCAGTGAATTGGTAAACTATGGCTACACCTTC. It yields the protein CASSELVNYGYTF.

The V and J genes are TRBV14 and TRBJ2-4; TRBD2 aligns across 12 bases. Germline trimming cut 0 bases from V and 1 base from J; bases unmatched to any gene: 4. CDR3 length equals 18 residues. Germline CDR1 and CDR2: SGHDN and FVKESK. CDR3 sequence: CASSQELAGGRAKNIQYF. CDR3 DNA sequence: TGTGCCAGCAGCCAAGAACTAGCGGGGGGTCGTGCCAAAAACATTCAGTACTTC.

This clonotype was seen ten or more times. This CDR3 is CASSLITSGAYNEQFF. The CDR3 DNA reads as TGTGCCAGCAGCTTAATTACTAGCGGGGCCTACAATGAGCAGTTCTTC. The chain uses TRBV7-9 and TRBJ2-1; 10 bases align to TRBD2. Germline V gene sequence: CDR1 SEHNR, CDR2 FQNEAQ (reference sequence). The CDR3 totals 16 residues. V lost 2 bases and J lost 2; bases outside the gene matches: 3. Variable domain in full (rest from reference TRBV7-9 and TRBJ2-1): DTGVSQNPRHKITKRGQNVTFRCDPISEHNRLYWYRQTLGQGPEFLTYFQNEAQLEKSRLLSDRFSAERPKGSFSTLEIQRTEQGDSAMYLCASSLITSGAYNEQFFGPGTRLTVL.

This clonotype came up many times. The chain uses TRBV6-1 and TRBJ2-3; D might be TRBD1 (6 bases). The ends were cut back, 1 base at V and 1 base at J, with 9 bases in the middle. The germline V gene has CDR1 MNHNS and CDR2 SASEGT. The CDR3 runs 15 residues. As DNA, the CDR3 is TGTGCCAGCAGTGAAGAGGCAGGGGGCACAGATACGCAGTATTTT. It specifies CASSEEAGGTDTQYF.

This clonotype was seen a handful of times. The chain carries TRBV7-2 and TRBJ1-1; tentatively, D is TRBD1 (5 bases). Germline V gene sequence: CDR1 SGHTA, CDR2 FQGNSA. The CDR3 loop spans 14 amino acids. Trimming took 2 bases from V and 4 from J, leaving 11 bases between them. DNA for the CDR3: TGTGCCAGCAGCTTAACAGGCTCCGGCACTGAAGCTTTCTTT. It specifies CASSLTGSGTEAFF. Full variable domain (missing parts from reference TRBV7-2 and TRBJ1-1): GAGVSQSPSNKVTEKGKDVELRCDPISGHTALYWYRQSLGQGLEFLIYFQGNSAPDKSGLPSDRFSAERTGGSVSTLTIQRTQQEDSAVYLCASSLTGSGTEAFFGQGTRLTVV.

The rearrangement links TRBV5-5 to TRBJ2-1; 11 nucleotides line up with TRBD1. In germline, CDR1 is SGHKS, CDR2 YYEKEE (reference sequence). This CDR3 spans 15 amino acids. Trimming removed 2 bases from V and 6 bases from J; junction bases left unmatched: 4. CDR3: CASSFQGTGGNEQFF. Written as DNA, the CDR3 is TGTGCCAGCAGCTTTCAAGGGACAGGGGGCAATGAGCAGTTCTTC. The full variable domain, in which reference TRBV5-5 and TRBJ2-1 provide the parts outside the CDR3, is DAGVTQSPTHLIKTRGQQVTLRCSPISGHKSVSWYQQVLGQGPQFIFQYYEKEERGRGNFPDRFSARQFPNYSSELNVNALLLGDSALYLCASSFQGTGGNEQFFGPGTRLTVL.

The chain carries TRBV5-1 and TRBJ2-3, with 7 bases that match TRBD1. The CDR3 consists of 14 residues. With V trimmed by 4 bases and J by 2 bases, 4 bases remained unmatched. Per germline, CDR1 SGHRS and CDR2 YFSETQ. The CDR3 region has the DNA TGCGCCAGCAGCCCGGGACAGAACACAGATACGCAGTATTTT. Residues: CASSPGQNTDTQYF.

V and J are TRBV7-9 and TRBJ2-3; 10 bases align to TRBD2. This CDR3 has 17 amino acids. The trim removed 5 bases at V and 2 bases at J, leaving 10 bases unmatched. The germline CDR1 and CDR2 sequences are SEHNR and FQNEAQ (reference sequence). In DNA, the CDR3 is TGTGCCAGCAGCAACGCTGGACTAGCGGATTTCACAGATACGCAGTATTTT. This translates into CASSNAGLADFTDTQYF.

This clonotype was counted at least ten times. The chain links TRBV6-1 to TRBJ2-1; 8 bases map to TRBD2. With 0 bases clipped from V and 3 bases from J, the junction kept 4 bases outside the gene matches. Germline V lookup: CDR1 MNHNS, CDR2 SASEGT. The CDR3 has 16 amino acids. CDR3 loop: CASSEAVSGSYNEQFF. The CDR3 DNA is TGTGCCAGCAGTGAAGCAGTCAGCGGGAGCTACAATGAGCAGTTCTTC.

This clonotype was counted only a few times. This sequence joins TRBV15 and TRBJ2-7; D gene uncertain. V gave up 3 bases and J gave up 3 bases, with 12 bases separating them. This CDR3 has 14 amino acids. Germline assignment: CDR1 LNHNV and CDR2 YYDKDF (reference sequence). The CDR3 is CATSSDNRRYEQYV. The DNA of the CDR3 is TGTGCCACCAGCAGTGACAACAGACGCTACGAGCAGTACGTC.

This chain uses TRBV6-4 with TRBJ2-1, with 7 nucleotides matching TRBD1. The CDR3 spans 16 residues. CDR1 is MRHNA, CDR2 SNTAGT, per germline. J was trimmed by 2 bases and V by 9 bases; bases with no gene match: 13. The CDR3 nucleotides read TGTGCCAGTTCGATGACCGGGACAGCTACCTACAATGAGCAGTTCTTC. Its translation is CASSMTGTATYNEQFF.

The sample holds a few counts of this clonotype. The J gene is TRBJ1-1, the V gene TRBV15, with TRBD1 identical over 7 bases. The germline V gene has CDR1 LNHNV and CDR2 YYDKDF (reference sequence). The CDR3 has 14 amino acids. J gave up 5 bases and V 3 bases, and 6 bases lay outside the gene matches. DNA of the CDR3: TGTGCCACCAGCAGTATACAGGGGAGTACTGAAGCTTTCTTT. It yields the protein CATSSIQGSTEAFF. The full variable domain, in which reference TRBV15 and TRBJ1-1 provide the parts outside the CDR3, is DAMVIQNPRYQVTQFGKPVTLSCSQTLNHNVMYWYQQKSSQAPKLLFHYYDKDFNNEADTPDNFQSRRPNTSFCFLDIRSPGLGDTAMYLCATSSIQGSTEAFFGQGTRLTVV.

This sequence joins TRBV5-6 and TRBJ2-7, with D perhaps given as TRBD1 or TRBD2 (5 bases each). Per the germline V gene, CDR1 is SGHDT and CDR2 is YYEEEE. CDR3 length: 15 residues. V lost 4 bases, J lost 0 bases, and 14 bases lay in between. The CDR3 spells CASSLARDGSYEQYV. CDR3 DNA sequence: TGTGCCAGCAGCCTGGCCAGGGACGGCTCCTACGAGCAGTACGTC.

The chain recombines TRBV20-1 with TRBJ2-5; unclear D gene. V lost 3 bases to trimming and J lost 5 bases, with 13 bases between them. Germline CDR1 DFQATT, CDR2 SNEGSKA (reference sequence). The CDR3 loop spans 13 amino acids. CDR3 DNA: TGCAGTGCTAGGCTCGGAGTAAAGGAGACCCAGTACTTC. Protein product: CSARLGVKETQYF.

This clonotype was seen more than once but under ten times. This rearrangement joins TRBV11-1 to TRBJ2-1, with 14 bases identical to TRBD2. Germline CDR1 reads SGHAT; CDR2 reads FQDESV (reference sequence). The V segment lost 4 bases and the J segment 9 bases; nucleotides outside the gene matches: 8. The CDR3 has 16 residues. CDR3 protein: CASSSQGLAGVSEQFF. CDR3 nucleotides: TGTGCCAGCAGCTCCCAGGGACTAGCGGGAGTGAGTGAGCAGTTCTTC. Together with reference TRBV11-1 and TRBJ2-1, the CDR3 gives the full variable domain: EAEVAQSPRYKITEKSQAVAFWCDPISGHATLYWYRQILGQGPELLVQFQDESVVDDSQLPKDRFSAERLKGVDSTLKIQPAELGDSAMYLCASSSQGLAGVSEQFFGPGTRLTVL.

This chain connects TRBV27 to TRBJ2-7, with 13 bases identical to TRBD2. The V segment lost 5 bases and the J segment 4 bases; nucleotides outside the gene matches: 11. CDR1 and CDR2 from the germline V gene are MNHEY and SMNVEV (reference sequence). The CDR3 consists of 17 residues. In nucleotides, the CDR3 is TGTGCCAGCAGTACGACCGGACTAGCGGGAGATCGATACGAGCAGTACTTC. Amino acids: CASSTTGLAGDRYEQYF.

This rearrangement joins TRBV20-1 to TRBJ2-2, with D possibly matching TRBD2 (5 bases). Per germline, CDR1 DFQATT and CDR2 SNEGSKA (reference sequence). CDR3 size: 15 residues. Trimming removed 5 bases at V and 4 bases at J, with 17 bases between. CDR3 nucleotides: TGCAGTGCTTCCCCAACCAATCGGGGCACCGGGGAGCTGTTTTTT. Amino acid sequence: CSASPTNRGTGELFF.

This clonotype was seen ten or more times. J is TRBJ1-1 and V is TRBV29-1; weak D call: TRBD1 (6 bases). The CDR3 spans 14 residues. From germline, CDR1 is SQVTM and CDR2 ANQGSEA. The V and J ends lost 6 bases and 0 bases respectively, with 14 bases between them. The CDR3 DNA is TGCAGCGTCAGTACCGGGACAATGAACACTGAAGCTTTCTTT. Translating it yields CSVSTGTMNTEAFF.

This chain joins TRBV18 and TRBJ2-5; 14 bases map to TRBD2. CDR1 and CDR2 from the germline V gene are KGHSH and LQKENI. J gave up 1 base and V 3 bases, and 1 base lay outside the gene matches. The CDR3 is 16 residues long. The CDR3 nucleotides are TGTGCCAGCTCACCGGGACTAGCGGGGGTCCAAGAGACCCAGTACTTC. This translates into CASSPGLAGVQETQYF. The entire variable domain, with the rest obtained from reference TRBV18 and TRBJ2-5, is as follows: NAGVMQNPRHLVRRRGQEARLRCSPMKGHSHVYWYRQLPEEGLKFMVYLQKENIIDESGMPKERFSAEFPKEGPSILRIQQVVRGDSAAYFCASSPGLAGVQETQYFGPGTRLLVL.

This clonotype was counted many times. This chain joins TRBV5-1 and TRBJ2-2; 9 positions agree with TRBD1. The CDR3 is 16 residues long. The V segment lost 2 bases and the J segment 0 bases; nucleotides outside the gene matches: 2. CDR1 is SGHRS and CDR2 is YFSETQ in the germline V gene. The CDR3 sequence: CASSLGTGPNTGELFF. The CDR3 nucleotides are TGCGCCAGCAGCTTAGGGACAGGGCCGAACACCGGGGAGCTGTTTTTT.

To note about this clonotype: Its ends do not fully match the called genes, so a read error is possible. This chain's CDR3 is CSSSFTTGQDEKLFF. CDR3 DNA: TGCTCCAGCAGCTTCACAACAGGGCAAGATGAAAAACTGTTTTTT. This chain uses TRBV5-1 with TRBJ1-4; tentative D call: TRBD1 (6 bases). The CDR3 has 15 residues. Looked up from germline, CDR1 is SGHRS and CDR2 is YFSETQ.

The chain employs TRBV5-6 and TRBJ2-7; 7 positions agree with TRBD1. The CDR3 totals 18 residues. V was clipped by 0 bases and J by 3 bases; unmatched bases: 15. CDR1 and CDR2 (germline): SGHDT, YYEEEE. As DNA, the CDR3 is TGTGCCAGCAGCTTGGGTGGCAAATCACGACAGGGTTACTACGAGCAGTACGTC. Amino acid sequence: CASSLGGKSRQGYYEQYV.

Ten or more counts support this clonotype. V is TRBV28 and J is TRBJ2-1, with 7 bases fitting TRBD1. This CDR3 has 15 residues. Unmatched junction bases numbered 7, after V lost 5 bases and J lost 3 bases. Germline lookup yields CDR1 MDHEN and CDR2 SYDVKM. The CDR3 spells CASSPMGTVYNEQFF. DNA of the CDR3: TGTGCCAGCAGTCCCATGGGGACAGTCTACAATGAGCAGTTCTTC.

This clonotype was detected ten times or more. The rearrangement joins TRBV4-1 to TRBJ1-5; D is ambiguous. The V gene lost 1 base and the J gene lost 5 bases, with 6 bases spanning the gap. Germline values: CDR1 MGHRA, CDR2 YSYEKL. This CDR3 contains 13 residues. The CDR3 sequence: CASSQAGYQPQHF. The CDR3, as DNA: TGCGCCAGCAGCCAAGCTGGGTATCAGCCCCAGCATTTT.

This clonotype has ten or more counts. The chain couples TRBV20-1 to TRBJ2-5; no reliable D call. Germline CDR1 and CDR2: DFQATT and SNEGSKA (reference sequence). V lost 5 bases, J lost 2 bases, and 9 bases lay in between. This CDR3 is built from 12 residues. The CDR3 DNA is TGCAGTGCTGTGGGTCTTCAAGAGACCCAGTACTTC. This encodes CSAVGLQETQYF.

This clonotype came up many times. The chain couples TRBV12-3 or TRBV12-4 to TRBJ1-3, with no clear D. V lost 3 bases to trimming and J lost 2 bases, with 8 bases between them. CDR3 size: 14 residues. In DNA, the CDR3 is TGTGCCAGCAGTTTCGGGGTCGCTGGAAACACCATATATTTT. This encodes CASSFGVAGNTIYF.

This clonotype was recorded many times. This chain connects TRBV5-1 to TRBJ2-7; TRBD2 matches at 8 bases. Germline V lookup: CDR1 SGHRS, CDR2 YFSETQ. With 0 bases clipped from V and 3 bases from J, the junction kept 2 bases outside the gene matches. This CDR3 region has 14 residues. The CDR3: CASSLGAGVYEQYF. In DNA, the CDR3 is TGCGCCAGCAGCTTGGGAGCGGGAGTCTACGAGCAGTACTTC.

This chain links TRBV28 with TRBJ2-7, with 10 nucleotides matching TRBD2. The trim removed 6 bases at V and 2 bases at J, leaving 4 bases unmatched. There are 14 residues in the CDR3. CDR1 is MDHEN and CDR2 is SYDVKM in the germline V gene. The CDR3 bases are TGTGCCAGCAGGGGACTAGCGACTACCTACGAGCAGTACTTC. Translated, it gives CASRGLATTYEQYF.